This T cell receptor (beta chain) originates from a study of neurological immune-mediated disorders. This clonotype occurred a few times. Its specificity is unknown. A single base separates this from a much larger clone, so it may be a read error. Unsorted libraries were generated from 2 million PBMCs. These cells had been stored in RNAlater at -80 C. TCRdb itself ran the 5' RACE reads through MiXCR, one entry per CDR3 protein. This sample carries around 70,000 distinct CDR3 sequences, 5.2% of them seen once, and the ten largest clones take approximately 7.4%. The CDR3 has 12 amino acids. Trimming stripped 5 bases from V and 6 bases from J, with 9 bases between. The germline V gene encodes CDR1 LGHNA and CDR2 YNFKEQ. Points from the study as a whole: None of the CDR3 amino acid sequences found in expanded clones was shared across subjects. This suggests that the TCR-beta repertoires were private in all groups.

The TCR originated in a man aged 18 to 35 with multiple sclerosis. Sequenced input: PBMCs. The chain has TRBV4-2 and TRBJ2-3; no clear D gene. The CDR3 is CASSNRLDTQYF. The CDR3 region has the DNA TGTGCCAGCAGCAATCGTCTCGATACGCAGTATTTT.